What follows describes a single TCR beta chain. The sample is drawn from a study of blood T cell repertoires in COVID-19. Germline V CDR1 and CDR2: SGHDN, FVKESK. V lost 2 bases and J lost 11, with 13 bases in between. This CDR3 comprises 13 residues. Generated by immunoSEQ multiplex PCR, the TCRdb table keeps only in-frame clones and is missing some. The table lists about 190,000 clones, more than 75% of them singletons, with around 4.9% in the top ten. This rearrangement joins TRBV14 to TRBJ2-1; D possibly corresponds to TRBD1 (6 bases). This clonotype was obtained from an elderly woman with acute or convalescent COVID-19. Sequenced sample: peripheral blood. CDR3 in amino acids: CASSQQGYAKQFF. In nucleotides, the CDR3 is TGTGCCAGCAGCCAACAGGGGTATGCCAAGCAGTTCTTC.